This TCR beta chain was documented in a study of blood T cells in healthy people across ages. Each donor gave 9 to 10 milliliters of peripheral blood. Every sample yielded at least 6 million isolated PBMCs. The authors ran a second PCR of about 6 to 12 cycles using a sample-barcoded 5' primer and a J-beta primer mix. TCRdb used MiXCR to reprocess the 5' RACE reads, holding one entry per CDR3 protein. This sample has about 1.5 million distinct CDR3 sequences, with approximately 42% found just once. The V and J ends lost 5 bases and 4 bases respectively, with 12 bases between them. This CDR3 is built from 14 residues. Germline V gene data show CDR1 as MNHNY and CDR2 as SVGAGI (reference sequence).

This chain joins TRBV6-6 and TRBJ2-1, with a weak D call TRBD1 (6 bases). The sample comprised blood. This clonotype was sampled from a woman aged 18-29 years in good health. In nucleotides, the CDR3 is TGTGCCAGCAGTCGACAGGACTTTTACAATGAGCAGTTCTTC. As protein: CASSRQDFYNEQFF.